Detailed here is one T cell receptor (beta chain). CDR1 and CDR2 from the germline V gene are SGHVS and FNYEAQ. Trimming pared 5 bases from V and 5 bases from J, leaving 12 bases between. The CDR3 extends over 13 amino acids. RNA transcripts gave rise to amplified TCR beta CDR3 regions. In the first-round RT-PCR of the TCR CDR3, the HTBI primer set was used. One entry per CDR3 protein results from TCRdb running MiXCR on the multiplex PCR reads. The profile shows around 400,000 distinct CDR3 sequences, 20% to 25% of them singletons. This specimen comes from a study of T cells in Graves' hyperthyroidism and ophthalmopathy. Patients aged 18 to 65 had newly diagnosed hyperthyroidism lasting under 2 months. Uncontrolled infection, other autoimmune disease, pregnancy or lactation led to exclusion.

This receptor was obtained from a man over 45 with Graves' hyperthyroidism. Sample: blood. The rearrangement links TRBV7-6 to TRBJ1-2; TRBD1 might be the D (5 bases). The DNA of the CDR3 is TGTGCCAGCAGCATGGGGCGGGAATATGGCTACACCTTC. This gives the protein CASSMGREYGYTF.